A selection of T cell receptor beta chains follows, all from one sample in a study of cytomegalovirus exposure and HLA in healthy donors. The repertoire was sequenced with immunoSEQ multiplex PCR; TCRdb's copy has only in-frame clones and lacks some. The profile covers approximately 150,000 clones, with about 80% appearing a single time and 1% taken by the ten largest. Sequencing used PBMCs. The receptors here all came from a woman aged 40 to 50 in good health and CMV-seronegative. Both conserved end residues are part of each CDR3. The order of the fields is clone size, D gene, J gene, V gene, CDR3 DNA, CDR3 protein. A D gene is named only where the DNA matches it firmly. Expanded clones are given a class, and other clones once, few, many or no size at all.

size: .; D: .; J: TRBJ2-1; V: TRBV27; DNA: TGTGCCAGCAGTTTGAGGGGGCCCGGGAGTGACAATGAGCAGTTCTTC; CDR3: CASSLRGPGSDNEQFF
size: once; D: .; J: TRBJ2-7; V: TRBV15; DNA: TGTGCCACCAGCAGAGATTGGTGGGAGGGGGGCGAGCAGTACTTC; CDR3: CATSRDWWEGGEQYF
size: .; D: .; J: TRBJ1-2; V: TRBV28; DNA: TGTGCCAGCAGTCCCTCGGGAGGATCGGGGGGCTACACCTTC; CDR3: CASSPSGGSGGYTF
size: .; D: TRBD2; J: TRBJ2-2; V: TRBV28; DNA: TGTGCCAGCTGGGCCGGGACTAGCATCGGGGAGCTGTTTTTT; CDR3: CASWAGTSIGELFF
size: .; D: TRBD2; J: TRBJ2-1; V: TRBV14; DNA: TGTGCCAGCAGCCCCCGGACTAGCGTCGACAATGAGCAGTTCTTC; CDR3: CASSPRTSVDNEQFF
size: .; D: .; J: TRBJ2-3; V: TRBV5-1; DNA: TGCGCCAGCAGCTTGGACCCCGAAACAGGCACAGATACGCAGTATTTT; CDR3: CASSLDPETGTDTQYF
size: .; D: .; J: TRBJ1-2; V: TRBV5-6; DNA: TGTGCCAGCAGCCCCCCGACACGCCCGCCTGCTAACTATGGCTACACCTTC; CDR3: CASSPPTRPPANYGYTF
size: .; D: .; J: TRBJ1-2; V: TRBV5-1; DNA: TGCGCCAGCAGCTTGAGGGGTGACTATGGCTACACCTTC; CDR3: CASSLRGDYGYTF
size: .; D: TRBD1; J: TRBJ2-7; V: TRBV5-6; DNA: TGTGCCAGCCGCTATGGGGACAGGGACTACGAGCAGTACTTC; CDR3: CASRYGDRDYEQYF
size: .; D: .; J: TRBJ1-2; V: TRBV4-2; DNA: TGTGCCAGCAGCCAAGATGAAACGGACTCCGGGTTTGGCTACACCTTC; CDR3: CASSQDETDSGFGYTF
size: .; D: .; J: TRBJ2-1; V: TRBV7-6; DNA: TGTGCCAGCAGCTTACTCCGGAGCTCCTACAATGAGCAGTTCTTC; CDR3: CASSLLRSSYNEQFF
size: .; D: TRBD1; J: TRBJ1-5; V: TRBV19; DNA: TGTGCCAGTAGTCCGACAGGGGGCAATCAGCCCCAGCATTTT; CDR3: CASSPTGGNQPQHF
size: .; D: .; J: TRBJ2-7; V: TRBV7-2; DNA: TGTGCCAGCAGCTTAGCGACCCTACCTAGCTCCTACGAGCAGTACTTC; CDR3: CASSLATLPSSYEQYF
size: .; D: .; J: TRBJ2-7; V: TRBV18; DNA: TGTGCCAGCTCACCACCATACGGAGACGAGCAGTACTTC; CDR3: CASSPPYGDEQYF
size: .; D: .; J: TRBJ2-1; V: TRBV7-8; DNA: TGTGCCAGCAGTCCGTCCCTCGACAATGAGCAGTTCTTC; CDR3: CASSPSLDNEQFF
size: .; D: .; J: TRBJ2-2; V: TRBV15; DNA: TGTGCCACCAGCAGAGAAAGCGGGCCCGGAACCGGGGAGCTGTTTTTT; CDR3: CATSRESGPGTGELFF
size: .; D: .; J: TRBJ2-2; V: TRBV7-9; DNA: TGTGCCAGCAGCTTAGGAGGGAAAGGCACCGGGGAGCTGTTTTTT; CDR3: CASSLGGKGTGELFF
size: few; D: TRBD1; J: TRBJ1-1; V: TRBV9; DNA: TGTGCCAGCAGCGGGGGACAGGGGTTCACTGAAGCTTTCTTT; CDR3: CASSGGQGFTEAFF
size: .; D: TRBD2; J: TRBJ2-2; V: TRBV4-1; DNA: TGCGCCAGCAGCCAAGATCTAGCGGGAGCGAACACCGGGGAGCTGTTTTTT; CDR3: CASSQDLAGANTGELFF
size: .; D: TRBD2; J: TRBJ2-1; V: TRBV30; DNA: TGTGCCTGGAGTCCACGGGGCCCTCTAGCGGGAGGGCCATACAATGAGCAGTTCTTC; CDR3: CAWSPRGPLAGGPYNEQFF
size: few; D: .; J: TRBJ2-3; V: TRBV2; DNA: TGTGCCAGCAGTGAATGGGGCGGGGGCACAGATACGCAGTATTTT; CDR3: CASSEWGGGTDTQYF
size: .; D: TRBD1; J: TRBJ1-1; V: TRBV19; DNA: TGTGCCAGTAGCGCCTGGACAGGGGGCACTGAAGCTTTCTTT; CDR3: CASSAWTGGTEAFF
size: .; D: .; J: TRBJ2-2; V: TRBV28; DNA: TGTGCCAGCAGTTTAGTAGGGGGGAACACCGGGGAGCTGTTTTTT; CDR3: CASSLVGGNTGELFF
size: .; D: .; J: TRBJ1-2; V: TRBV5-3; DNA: TGTGCCAGAAGCCTAATACTCTTCGCGGGACCTAGGGACTATGGCTACACCTTC; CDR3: CARSLILFAGPRDYGYTF
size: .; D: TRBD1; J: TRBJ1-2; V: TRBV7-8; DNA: TGTGCCAGCAGCACCGCTCAGGGGGGTGGCTACACCTTC; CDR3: CASSTAQGGGYTF
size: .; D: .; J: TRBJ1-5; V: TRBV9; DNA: TGTGCCAGCAGCGTTACTGAGATCGGTCAGCCCCAGCATTTT; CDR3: CASSVTEIGQPQHF
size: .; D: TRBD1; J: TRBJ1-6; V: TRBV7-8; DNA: TGTGCCAGCAGCTGGACAGGGAGCAATTCACCCCTCCACTTT; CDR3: CASSWTGSNSPLHF
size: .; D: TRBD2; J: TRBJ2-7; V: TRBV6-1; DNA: TGTGCCAGCAGTGAATATGGCAAGGGAACTAGCGGAGCTCACGAGCAGTACTTC; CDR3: CASSEYGKGTSGAHEQYF
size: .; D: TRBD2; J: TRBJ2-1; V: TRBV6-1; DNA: TGTGCCGGAGAGAGGAGGGCGGGAGCCCGCAATGAGCAGTTCTTC; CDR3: CAGERRAGARNEQFF
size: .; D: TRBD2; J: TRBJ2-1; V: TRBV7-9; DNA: TGTGCCAGCAGCCCAGGACTAGCGGCGTACAATGAGCAGTTCTTC; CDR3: CASSPGLAAYNEQFF
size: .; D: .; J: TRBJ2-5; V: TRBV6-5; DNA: TGTGCCAGCAGTCGGGATTTAAAAGAGACCCAGTACTTC; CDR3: CASSRDLKETQYF
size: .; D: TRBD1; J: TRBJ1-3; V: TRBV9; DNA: TGTGCCAGCAGCGTCGGGACAGGGTCTGGAAACACCATATATTTT; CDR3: CASSVGTGSGNTIYF
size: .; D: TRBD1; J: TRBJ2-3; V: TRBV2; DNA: TGTGCCAGCAGTGATCAGGGGGCTGGAACAGATACGCAGTATTTT; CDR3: CASSDQGAGTDTQYF
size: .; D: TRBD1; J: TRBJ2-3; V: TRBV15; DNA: TGTGCCACCAGTTCGACAGGGAAAGATACGCAGTATTTT; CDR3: CATSSTGKDTQYF
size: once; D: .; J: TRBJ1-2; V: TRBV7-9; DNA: TGTTCCAGCAGCCCTGGGGGCAAAGGCTACACCTTC; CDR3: CSSSPGGKGYTF
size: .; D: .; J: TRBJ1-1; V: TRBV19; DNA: TGTGCCAGCCGGCCGGGACTTAGGAACACTGAAGCTTTCTTT; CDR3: CASRPGLRNTEAFF
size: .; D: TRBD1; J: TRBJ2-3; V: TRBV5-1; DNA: TGCGCCAGCAGCGAAGGGACAGGGACAGATACGCAGTATTTT; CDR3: CASSEGTGTDTQYF
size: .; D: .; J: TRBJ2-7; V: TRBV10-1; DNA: TGCGCCAGCAGTGACCCAAGGGGTTTTCTCTCCTACGAGCAGTACTTC; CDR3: CASSDPRGFLSYEQYF
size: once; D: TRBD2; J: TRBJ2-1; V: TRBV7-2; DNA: TGTGCCAGCAGCCTAGATGGCGGGAGCTCCTACAATGAGCAGTTCTTC; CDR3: CASSLDGGSSYNEQFF
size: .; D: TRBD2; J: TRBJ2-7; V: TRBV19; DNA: TGTGCCAGTAGTATAGAAGCGGGAGAGCCCACCTACGAGCAGTACTTC; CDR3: CASSIEAGEPTYEQYF
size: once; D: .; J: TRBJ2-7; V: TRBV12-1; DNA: TGTGCCAGCAGCCCTCATCAAGCGGGAGATAGCGACGAGCAGTACTTC; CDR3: CASSPHQAGDSDEQYF
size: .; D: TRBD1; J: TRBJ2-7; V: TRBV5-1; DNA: TGCGCCAGCAGCTTGGAGCGCCAGGGGGCTTCCTACGAGCAGTACTTC; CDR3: CASSLERQGASYEQYF
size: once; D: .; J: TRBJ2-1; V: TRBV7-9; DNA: TGTGCCAGCAGCTTAGCGCAGTACAATGAGCAGTTCTTC; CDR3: CASSLAQYNEQFF
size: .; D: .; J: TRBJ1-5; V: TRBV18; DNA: TGTGCCAGCTCACCAAGCGGGGGCGGGAGCAGCAATCAGCCCCAGCATTTT; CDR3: CASSPSGGGSSNQPQHF
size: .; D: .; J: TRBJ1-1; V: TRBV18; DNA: TGTGCCAGCTCACCATCGGGGAACACTGAAGCTTTCTTT; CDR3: CASSPSGNTEAFF
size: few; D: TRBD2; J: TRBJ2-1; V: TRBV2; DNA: TGTGCCAGCAGGGGCACTAGCGGGAGGAACGAGCAGTTCTTC; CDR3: CASRGTSGRNEQFF
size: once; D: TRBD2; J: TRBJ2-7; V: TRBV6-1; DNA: TGTGCCAGCAGTGAGGCGACTAGCTCCGCCTACGAGCAGTACTTC; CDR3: CASSEATSSAYEQYF